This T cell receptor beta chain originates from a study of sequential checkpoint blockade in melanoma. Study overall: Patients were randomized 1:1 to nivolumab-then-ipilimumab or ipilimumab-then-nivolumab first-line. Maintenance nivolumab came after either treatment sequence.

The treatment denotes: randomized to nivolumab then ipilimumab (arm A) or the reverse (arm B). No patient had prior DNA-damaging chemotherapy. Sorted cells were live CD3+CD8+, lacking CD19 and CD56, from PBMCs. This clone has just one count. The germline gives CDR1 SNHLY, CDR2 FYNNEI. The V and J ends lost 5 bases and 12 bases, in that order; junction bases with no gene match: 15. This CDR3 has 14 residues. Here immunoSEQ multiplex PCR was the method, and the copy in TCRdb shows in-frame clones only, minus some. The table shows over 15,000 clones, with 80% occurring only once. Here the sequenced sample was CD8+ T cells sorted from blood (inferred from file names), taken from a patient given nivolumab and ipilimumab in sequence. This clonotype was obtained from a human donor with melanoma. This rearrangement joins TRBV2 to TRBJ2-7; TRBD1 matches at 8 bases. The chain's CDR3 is CASSFRQGNYGLYF. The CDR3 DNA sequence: TGTGCCAGCAGTTTCAGACAGGGGAATTATGGTCTGTACTTC.